One sample yielded the 22 T cell receptor beta chains listed below, sequenced in a study of blood T cell repertoires in COVID-19. Using immunoSEQ multiplex PCR, the repertoire was profiled, and TCRdb retains in-frame clones only, with some absent. The sample holds around 69,000 clones; nearly 90% are singletons and the top ten take 4.5% to 5%. Material: peripheral blood. The receptors shown here come from a woman aged 45-65 years with active COVID-19.

The chain joins TRBV6-6 to TRBJ1-1, with 7 bases fitting TRBD1. CDR3 length: 13 amino acids. V trimming: 4 bases; J trimming: 5 bases; junction bases outside the gene matches: 4. The germline V gene encodes CDR1 MNHNY and CDR2 SVGAGI (reference sequence). For the CDR3, the DNA is TGTGCCAGCAGTTCGCAGGGGGTTACTGAAGCTTTCTTT. Translating gives CASSSQGVTEAFF.

The genes are TRBV9 and TRBJ1-2, with TRBD1 identical over 9 bases. With 3 bases clipped from V and 8 bases from J, the junction kept 11 bases outside the gene matches. The CDR3 has 15 residues. Per the germline V gene, CDR1 is SGDLS and CDR2 is YYNGEE. DNA of the CDR3: TGTGCCAGCAGCGAGGGGACAGGGAAGTGGGGCGGCTACACCTTC. As protein: CASSEGTGKWGGYTF.

The rearrangement uses TRBV27 and TRBJ2-2; TRBD1 matches 7 bases. V was clipped by 2 bases and J by 6 bases; unmatched bases: 18. Germline values: CDR1 MNHEY, CDR2 SMNVEV (reference sequence). This CDR3 region has 19 residues. Here the CDR3 DNA reads TGTGCCAGCAGTTTACAAAAAGCCGGGGCAGGGGGAGTCTCCGGGGAGCTGTTTTTT. This codes for CASSLQKAGAGGVSGELFF.

CDR3 amino acids: CASGGLREQFF. In nucleotides, the CDR3 is TGTGCCAGTGGCGGGCTCAGGGAGCAGTTCTTC. The V gene is TRBV19, the J gene TRBJ2-1; a possible D gene is TRBD2 (5 bases). V was shortened by 8 bases and J by 10 bases, with 12 bases between the two germline ends. The CDR3 sequence is 11 residues long. CDR1 and CDR2 (germline): LNHDA, SQIVND (reference sequence).

This chain joins TRBV18 and TRBJ2-7, with 8 bases lining up with TRBD1. The germline gives CDR1 KGHSH, CDR2 LQKENI. The V and J ends lost 5 bases and 2 bases, in that order; junction bases with no gene match: 8. The length of the CDR3 is 15 residues. The CDR3: CASSDLETGAYEQYF. For the CDR3, the DNA is TGTGCCAGCTCAGATCTCGAGACAGGGGCCTACGAGCAGTACTTC. Full variable domain (missing parts from reference TRBV18 and TRBJ2-7): NAGVMQNPRHLVRRRGQEARLRCSPMKGHSHVYWYRQLPEEGLKFMVYLQKENIIDESGMPKERFSAEFPKEGPSILRIQQVVRGDSAAYFCASSDLETGAYEQYFGPGTRLTVT.

The rearrangement links TRBV19 to TRBJ1-5; the D gene is possibly TRBD1 (5 bases). CDR3 size: 13 residues. V gave up 9 bases and J gave up 2 bases, with 11 bases separating them. Germline loops: CDR1 LNHDA, CDR2 SQIVND (reference sequence). The chain's CDR3 is CASDSGGNQPQHF. CDR3 DNA: TGTGCCAGCGATTCGGGGGGCAATCAGCCCCAGCATTTT.

V usage is TRBV5-5 and J usage is TRBJ1-1, with D unresolved. The V end lost 0 bases, the J end lost 1 base, and 7 bases lay between the germline ends. This CDR3 contains 14 residues. CDR1 is SGHKS and CDR2 is YYEKEE in the germline V gene (reference sequence). The CDR3 is CASSLGPQNTEAFF. CDR3 bases: TGTGCCAGCAGCTTGGGTCCCCAGAACACTGAAGCTTTCTTT.

The V and J genes are TRBV7-9 and TRBJ1-4, with TRBD1 as a possible D gene (5 bases). From germline, CDR1 is SEHNR and CDR2 FQNEAQ (reference sequence). With 5 bases removed from V and 3 bases from J, the gap between germline ends came to 19 bases. The CDR3 consists of 17 residues. The chain's CDR3 is CASSTPAGSVANEKLFF. The CDR3 coding sequence is TGTGCCAGCAGCACGCCGGCAGGGTCGGTGGCTAATGAAAAACTGTTTTTT.

The chain is built from TRBV11-2 and TRBJ2-1, with D uncertain. Trimming stripped 1 base from V and 4 bases from J, with 11 bases between. The CDR3 runs to 15 residues. Germline CDR1 SGHAT, CDR2 FQNNGV. The CDR3 reads CASSLGALPYNEQFF. The DNA for the CDR3 is TGTGCCAGCAGCTTAGGGGCCCTCCCTTACAATGAGCAGTTCTTC.

The chain is built from TRBV11-3 and TRBJ2-7; D ambiguous. The CDR3 totals 14 residues. V dropped 5 bases and J dropped 2 bases, with 13 bases sitting between them. Germline V gene data show CDR1 as SGHNT and CDR2 as YENEEA. The CDR3 nucleotides read TGTGCCAGCAGCCCCCCGGCGAGGCCCTACGAGCAGTACTTC. This encodes CASSPPARPYEQYF.

The DNA for the CDR3 is TGCGCCAGCAGGGGGACAGTAGACTATAATTCACCCCTCCACTTT. Translating it yields CASRGTVDYNSPLHF. The genes are TRBV5-1 and TRBJ1-6; 7 bases align to TRBD1. J lost 3 bases, V lost 5 bases, and 5 bases had no gene match. This CDR3 is 15 amino acids long. Germline CDR1 and CDR2: SGHRS and YFSETQ. The full variable domain, its missing parts supplied by reference TRBV5-1 and TRBJ1-6, is KAGVTQTPRYLIKTRGQQVTLSCSPISGHRSVSWYQQTPGQGLQFLFEYFSETQRNKGNFPGRFSGRQFSNSRSEMNVSTLELGDSALYLCASRGTVDYNSPLHFGNGTRLTVT.

The rearrangement links TRBV10-2 to TRBJ2-3; D is possibly TRBD2 (6 bases). Looked up from germline, CDR1 is WSHSY and CDR2 is SAAADI. CDR3 size: 15 residues. Between the trimmed V and J ends, which lost 7 bases and 1 base, there was a span of 15 bases. The CDR3 DNA reads as TGCGCCAGCATAGAGGGGCCGGGGGGCACAGATACGCAGTATTTT. Translation: CASIEGPGGTDTQYF.

This CDR3 reads CASSSRTHSGSNTGELFF. The CDR3 DNA sequence: TGTGCCAGCAGTTCAAGGACCCATAGCGGGAGCAACACCGGGGAGCTGTTTTTT. The V call is TRBV27, the J call TRBJ2-2; 9 positions match TRBD2. After removal of 4 bases from V and 2 bases from J, the junction contained 11 bases not matched to a gene. The CDR3 contains 18 residues. Germline-derived CDR1 and CDR2 are MNHEY and SMNVEV (reference sequence).

The chain couples TRBV30 to TRBJ1-2; no clear D gene. V shed 2 bases and J shed 4 bases, with 14 bases lying between them. Germline lookup yields CDR1 GTSNPN and CDR2 SVGIG (reference sequence). This CDR3 comprises 14 residues. As DNA, the CDR3 is TGTGCCTGGAGTCGCGGCGGAATCGGCTATGGCTACACCTTC. This gives the protein CAWSRGGIGYGYTF.

The chain combines TRBV10-3 with TRBJ2-1; TRBD2 matches 7 bases. The CDR3 runs 14 residues. The germline CDR1 and CDR2 sequences are ENHRY and SYGVKD. The V gene end was trimmed by 1 base and the J gene end by 9 bases; junction bases not matched to a gene: 6. DNA for the CDR3: TGTGCCATCAGTGAGTTCGGCGGGAGCGGTGAGCAGTTCTTC. This gives the protein CAISEFGGSGEQFF.

V gene TRBV30 combines with J gene TRBJ2-3, with TRBD1 matching 8 bases. V was pared by 1 base and J by 2 bases, with 2 bases of the junction left unmatched. Germline V gene lookup returns CDR1 GTSNPN and CDR2 SVGIG (reference sequence). The CDR3 consists of 14 residues. The CDR3 loop reads CAWSGQGYTDTQYF. The CDR3 DNA reads as TGTGCCTGGAGTGGACAGGGGTACACAGATACGCAGTATTTT.

V gene TRBV5-1 combines with J gene TRBJ2-3; no reliable D call. Germline V gene data show CDR1 as SGHRS and CDR2 as YFSETQ. This CDR3 has 13 residues. The ends were cut back, 4 bases at V and 4 bases at J, with 10 bases in the middle. The CDR3 coding sequence is TGCGCCAGCAGCACCGGGTGGGCAGATACGCAGTATTTT. Its translation is CASSTGWADTQYF.

This rearrangement joins TRBV7-8 to TRBJ2-6; D not certain. With 5 bases removed from V and 7 bases from J, the gap between germline ends came to 6 bases. The CDR3 spans 12 residues. Germline CDR1 reads SGHVS; CDR2 reads FQNEAQ. The DNA for the CDR3 is TGTGCCAGCAGCCCCTCCGCCAACGTCCTGACTTTC. It is translated as CASSPSANVLTF.

V usage is TRBV7-3 and J usage is TRBJ1-6; D perhaps matches TRBD1 (6 bases). The CDR3 is 13 residues long. The ends were cut back, 5 bases at V and 13 bases at J, with 15 bases in the middle. The germline CDR1 and CDR2 sequences are SGHTA and FQGTGA. CDR3 nucleotide sequence: TGTGCCAGCAGCCGACGGGGGGGGCCGCCCCTCCACTTT. It codes for CASSRRGGPPLHF.

The chain employs TRBV12-2 and TRBJ2-3; the table's D call, TRBD2, has no DNA check behind it. TRBV12-2 corresponds to a pseudogene. The CDR3 has 13 residues. The CDR3 DNA reads TGTGCAAGTCGCTTAGCCCGCGTTTTTACGCAGTATTTT. Translated: CASRLARVFTQYF.

The chain employs TRBV15 and TRBJ2-1; 13 bases agree with TRBD2. The CDR3 is 21 residues long. J gave up 5 bases and V 2 bases, and 18 bases lay outside the gene matches. Germline CDR1 reads LNHNV; CDR2 reads YYDKDF (reference sequence). This chain's CDR3 is CATSRNPWTSGRLSMHNEQFF. CDR3 sequence (DNA): TGTGCCACCAGCAGAAACCCGTGGACTAGCGGGAGATTAAGTATGCACAATGAGCAGTTCTTC.

J is TRBJ2-2 and V is TRBV6-5, with 11 bases aligning to TRBD2. Losses at the gene ends were 2 bases for V and 5 bases for J; bases not matched to a gene: 4. There are 16 residues in the CDR3. Germline values: CDR1 MNHEY, CDR2 SVGAGI. CDR3 loop: CASSYGPSGRTGELFF. For the CDR3, the DNA is TGTGCCAGCAGTTACGGCCCTAGCGGGAGGACCGGGGAGCTGTTTTTT.